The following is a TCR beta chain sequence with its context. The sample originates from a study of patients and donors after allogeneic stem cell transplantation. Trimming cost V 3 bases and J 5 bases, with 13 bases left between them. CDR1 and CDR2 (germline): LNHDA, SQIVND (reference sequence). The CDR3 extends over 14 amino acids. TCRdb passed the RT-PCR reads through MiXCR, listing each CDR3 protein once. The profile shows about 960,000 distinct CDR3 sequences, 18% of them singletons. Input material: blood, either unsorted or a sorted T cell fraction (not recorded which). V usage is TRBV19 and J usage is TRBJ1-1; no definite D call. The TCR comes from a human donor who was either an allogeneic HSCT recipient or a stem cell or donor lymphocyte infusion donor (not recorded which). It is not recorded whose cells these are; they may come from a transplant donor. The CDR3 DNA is TGTGCCAGTAGTATGCGTGGCGGTCTTACTGAAGCTTTCTTT. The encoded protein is CASSMRGGLTEAFF.